This TCR beta chain originates from a study of blood T cells in healthy people across ages. Study results and caveats: As naive T cell percentage varied, TCR beta diversity correlated strongly with it.

The sample holds a few counts of this clonotype. Its matching antigen is unknown. A sample-barcoded 5' primer and a J-beta primer mix were used in a second PCR of roughly 6 to 11 cycles. Each of the cDNA molecules was tagged by a template-switch adaptor with 12 random nucleotides. TCRdb reprocessed the 5' RACE reads via MiXCR and lists one record per CDR3 protein. The data contain around 1.1 million distinct CDR3 sequences, around two fifths of them singletons. Total RNA, at least 5 micrograms per sample, was extracted from PBMCs. The source of this sequence is a man aged 18 to 30 in good health. Sample: blood.

DNA of the CDR3: TGTGCCAGCAGTTTATCGGTGGGGGGCACAGATACGCAGTATTTT. Translated: CASSLSVGGTDTQYF. The chain carries TRBV27 and TRBJ2-3, with D tentatively TRBD1 or TRBD2 (5 bases each). This CDR3 is 15 amino acids long. Germline loops: CDR1 MNHEY, CDR2 SMNVEV (reference sequence). The ends were cut back, 0 bases at V and 1 base at J, with 8 bases in the middle.